The 24 T cell receptor beta chains in this list originate from one sample, sequenced in a study of T cells in Graves' hyperthyroidism and ophthalmopathy (dated by TCRdb to between 2019 and 2020). The library was produced with multiplex PCR. Sequencing used an Illumina HiSeq 2000. Amplification of TCR beta CDR3 regions was carried out from RNA transcripts. For the first round of RT-PCR on the TCR CDR3, the HTBI primer set was used together with the Qiagen OneStep RT-PCR kit. Using fastp trimming at Q25 and MiXCR clonotype assembly, TCRdb reanalyzed the public sequencing data and kept in-frame beta chains. Rows matching on CDR3 protein sequence are summarized as one entry with the most common DNA and genes. For this sample the table gives more than 350,000 distinct CDR3 sequences, of which 15% were detected only once. Approximately 20% of the sample goes to the ten largest clones. The source material was blood. All receptors derive from a woman aged 55-69 years with Graves' ophthalmopathy.

This clonotype was detected ten times or more. This chain connects TRBV13 to TRBJ2-7; D is unclear. V lost 2 bases and J lost 5, with 10 bases in between. The germline V gene has CDR1 PRHDT and CDR2 FYEKMQ (reference sequence). The CDR3 runs to 13 residues. DNA for the CDR3: TGTGCCAGCAGCTTACGGTCCTTCGACGAGCAGTACTTC. This translates into CASSLRSFDEQYF.

This clonotype was seen many times. The junction departs from the called germline gene at one end, perhaps through a read error. The genes are TRBV5-1 and TRBJ2-2; no clear D gene. The V gene's germline CDR1 is SGHRS and CDR2 YFSETQ. This CDR3 contains 12 residues. CDR3 region: CASRLAGGELFF. The CDR3 DNA is TGCGCCAGCAGATTGGCCGGCGGGGAGCTGTTTTTT.

Concerning this clonotype: One end of the junction varies from germline; a read error may be responsible. The V gene is TRBV12-3 or TRBV12-4, the J gene TRBJ2-1; perhaps TRBD2 as D (5 bases). The CDR3 is 15 amino acids. The CDR3: CTSSPEGSSYNEQFF. The CDR3, as DNA: TGTACCAGCAGCCCTGAGGGCTCCTCTTACAATGAGCAGTTCTTC.

CDR3 protein: CSARGGRVTDTQYF. CDR3 coding DNA: TGCAGTGCTAGAGGAGGACGGGTCACAGATACGCAGTATTTT. The chain is built from TRBV20-1 and TRBJ2-3, with D unclear. CDR1 and CDR2 (germline): DFQATT, SNEGSKA (reference sequence). V lost 1 base, J lost 2 bases, and 10 bases lay in between. The CDR3 extends over 14 amino acids.

J is TRBJ2-5 and V is TRBV5-4, with 8 bases identical to TRBD2. The V gene's germline CDR1 is SGHNT and CDR2 YYREEE (reference sequence). The CDR3 sequence is 13 residues long. The trim removed 7 bases at V and 4 bases at J, leaving 6 bases unmatched. CDR3 amino acids: CASRGGSIETQYF. CDR3 bases: TGTGCCAGCCGGGGGGGCTCCATAGAGACCCAGTACTTC.

This clonotype has more than one count but fewer than ten. The rearrangement joins TRBV20-1 to TRBJ2-2, with 9 bases lining up with TRBD2. There are 15 residues in the CDR3. Trimming cost V 4 bases and J 5 bases; bases outside gene matches: 8. CDR1 is DFQATT and CDR2 is SNEGSKA in the germline V gene (reference sequence). As DNA, the CDR3 is TGCAGTGCTACGAGGCGGGAGGGTGGGACCGGGGAGCTGTTTTTT. It encodes CSATRREGGTGELFF.

In this sample, this clonotype turned up many times. This sequence joins TRBV2 and TRBJ1-2, with TRBD1 as a possible D gene (5 bases). V gave up 4 bases and J gave up 8 bases, with 11 bases separating them. Germline values: CDR1 SNHLY, CDR2 FYNNEI. CDR3 size: 12 residues. DNA for the CDR3: TGTGCCAGCAGTGCCCCGGGGGACGGCTACACCTTC. This gives the protein CASSAPGDGYTF.

Ten or more counts support this clonotype. This rearrangement joins TRBV7-2 to TRBJ2-7; 14 bases are shared with TRBD2. The V gene's germline CDR1 is SGHTA and CDR2 FQGNSA. Trimming removed 2 bases from V and 4 bases from J; junction bases left unmatched: 4. CDR3 size: 16 residues. This CDR3 is CASSLTTSGRVYEQYF. The CDR3 coding sequence is TGTGCCAGCAGCTTAACGACTAGCGGGAGGGTGTACGAGCAGTACTTC.

This clonotype was found many times. The chain is built from TRBV10-3 and TRBJ2-7; D is unresolved. The CDR3 runs to 14 residues. Germline assignment: CDR1 ENHRY and CDR2 SYGVKD. Trimming removed 4 bases at V and 0 bases at J, with 10 bases between. CDR3 residues: CAISAHESSYEQYF. CDR3 coding DNA: TGTGCCATCAGTGCACACGAGAGCTCCTACGAGCAGTACTTC.

Ten or more counts support this clonotype. The chain recombines TRBV11-2 with TRBJ2-1; TRBD2 matches 7 bases. The CDR3 extends over 15 amino acids. The V and J ends lost 5 bases and 5 bases, in that order; junction bases with no gene match: 9. CDR1 and CDR2 from the germline V gene are SGHAT and FQNNGV. CDR3 sequence: CASSLERGPHNEQFF. CDR3 coding DNA: TGTGCCAGCAGCCTGGAGCGGGGCCCTCACAATGAGCAGTTCTTC. Looking up the rest from reference TRBV11-2 and TRBJ2-1 gives the full variable domain: EAGVAQSPRYKIIEKRQSVAFWCNPISGHATLYWYQQILGQGPKLLIQFQNNGVVDDSQLPKDRFSAERLKGVDSTLKIQPAKLEDSAVYLCASSLERGPHNEQFFGPGTRLTVL.

Many counts were recorded for this clonotype. The chain carries TRBV2 and TRBJ2-5; 8 bases are shared with TRBD1. CDR3 size: 16 residues. Trimming at V came to 2 bases and at J to 5 bases, leaving 10 bases not matched to a gene. The germline CDR1 and CDR2 sequences are SNHLY and FYNNEI. Here the CDR3 reads CASSEFGQGRHETQYF. The CDR3 region has the DNA TGTGCCAGCAGTGAATTCGGACAGGGCCGCCACGAGACCCAGTACTTC.

This clonotype came up many times. The chain links TRBV12-3 or TRBV12-4 to TRBJ2-7; D is unclear. Trimming shortened V by 6 bases and J by 0 bases, and 9 bases separated the two germline ends. This CDR3 comprises 13 residues. The CDR3 DNA sequence: TGTGCCAGCAGCCGGATGCCCTCCTACGAGCAGTACTTC. Encoded protein: CASSRMPSYEQYF.

This clonotype was detected many times. The V gene is TRBV6-1, the J gene TRBJ2-1; 12 positions agree with TRBD2. The CDR3 contains 19 residues. Germline CDR1 reads MNHNS; CDR2 reads SASEGT. After removal of 8 bases from V and 4 bases from J, the junction contained 18 bases not matched to a gene. CDR3 sequence (DNA): TGTGCCAGCGCCCCCGACGCACTAGCGGGAGGCAGCTATTACAATGAGCAGTTCTTC. Translated: CASAPDALAGGSYYNEQFF.

The chain uses TRBV28 and TRBJ2-1; perhaps TRBD2 as D (6 bases). CDR3 length equals 16 residues. CDR1 is MDHEN and CDR2 is SYDVKM in the germline V gene. Trimming pared 6 bases from V and 6 bases from J, leaving 21 bases between. In nucleotides, the CDR3 is TGTGCCAGCAGCTCACTGGCCGCGGGACTCATCAATGAGCAGTTCTTC. Translated: CASSSLAAGLINEQFF. Drawing the rest from reference TRBV28 and TRBJ2-1, the complete variable domain is DVKVTQSSRYLVKRTGEKVFLECVQDMDHENMFWYRQDPGLGLRLIYFSYDVKMKEKGDIPEGYSVSREKKERFSLILESASTNQTSMYLCASSSLAAGLINEQFFGPGTRLTVL.

Here the CDR3 reads CASSLAPGRQETQYF. The CDR3 DNA sequence: TGCGCCAGCAGCCTAGCGCCGGGACGGCAAGAGACCCAGTACTTC. The rearrangement joins TRBV4-1 to TRBJ2-5; TRBD1 or TRBD2 may be the D gene (5 bases each). Germline V gene sequence: CDR1 MGHRA, CDR2 YSYEKL. V dropped 4 bases and J dropped 2 bases, with 14 bases sitting between them. The CDR3 runs to 15 residues.

This clonotype was recorded at least ten times. V and J are TRBV28 and TRBJ2-3; D might be TRBD2 (5 bases). There are 13 residues in the CDR3. The V end lost 3 bases, the J end lost 7 bases, and 11 bases lay between the germline ends. In germline, CDR1 is MDHEN, CDR2 SYDVKM. Here the CDR3 DNA reads TGTGCCAGCAGTTTCGTTTCCGGGAATACGCAGTATTTT. This codes for CASSFVSGNTQYF.

This sequence joins TRBV7-9 and TRBJ2-2; 10 nucleotides align to TRBD1. The J segment lost 5 bases and the V segment lost 4 bases, leaving 4 bases of the junction unmatched. There are 15 residues in the CDR3. Germline CDR1 SEHNR, CDR2 FQNEAQ (reference sequence). The CDR3 region is CASSSGTGVTGELFF. As DNA, the CDR3 is TGTGCCAGCAGCTCCGGGACAGGGGTGACCGGGGAGCTGTTTTTT.

This clonotype is a singleton in its sample. This chain links TRBV3-1 with TRBJ2-7; 7 positions match TRBD2. The CDR3 runs to 14 residues. V was pared by 10 bases and J by 6 bases, with 15 bases of the junction left unmatched. Germline V gene sequence: CDR1 LGHDT, CDR2 YNNKEL (reference sequence). The CDR3 DNA is TGTGCCACCTCCGCCGGGACTAAAAACTCCGAGCAGTACTTC. Its protein product is CATSAGTKNSEQYF.

Worth noting for this clonotype: A much larger clonotype is one base distant, so this may be a read error. The chain links TRBV2 to TRBJ2-7, with D possibly TRBD1 on 5 matching bases. The CDR3 contains 13 residues. CDR1 and CDR2 from the germline V gene are SNHLY and FYNNEI. Here the CDR3 reads CTSRNRYSYEQYF. For the CDR3, the DNA is TGTACCAGCAGGAACAGGTACTCCTACGAGCAGTACTTC. Based on the CDR3 plus reference TRBV2 and TRBJ2-7, the full variable domain is EPEVTQTPSHQVTQMGQEVILRCVPISNHLYFYWYRQILGQKVEFLVSFYNNEISEKSEIFDDQFSVERPDGSNFTLKIRSTKLEDSAMYFCTSRNRYSYEQYFGPGTRLTVT.

In its sample, this clonotype was seen many times. The CDR3 region is CASSEEVDYGYTF. The DNA of the CDR3 is TGTGCCAGCAGTGAAGAGGTTGACTATGGCTACACCTTC. The V and J genes are TRBV2 and TRBJ1-2; D remains ambiguous. Germline-derived CDR1 and CDR2 are SNHLY and FYNNEI. V was cut by 1 base and J by 3 bases, with 6 bases left in between. The CDR3 spans 13 residues.

In its sample, this clonotype was seen many times. The CDR3 sequence: CASSLGLMNTEAFF. The CDR3 bases are TGCGCCAGCAGCTTGGGGCTGATGAACACTGAAGCTTTCTTT. This chain links TRBV5-1 with TRBJ1-1; unclear D gene. V dropped 0 bases and J dropped 0 bases, with 6 bases sitting between them. CDR1 SGHRS and CDR2 YFSETQ come from the germline V gene. The CDR3 consists of 14 residues.

This clonotype appeared many times. The rearrangement links TRBV2 to TRBJ2-7; the D gene is possibly TRBD2 (5 bases). Trimming cost V 6 bases and J 6 bases, with 12 bases left between them. CDR1 and CDR2 from the germline V gene are SNHLY and FYNNEI. CDR3 length: 12 residues. CDR3: CASREDWSEQYF. The CDR3 DNA reads as TGTGCCAGCAGGGAGGACTGGTCCGAGCAGTACTTC.

The chain is built from TRBV14 and TRBJ1-5, with D hard to call. The CDR3 loop spans 13 amino acids. Germline V lookup: CDR1 SGHDN, CDR2 FVKESK. V gave up 0 bases and J gave up 5 bases, with 5 bases separating them. The CDR3 region is CASSQDWDQPQHF. The CDR3 nucleotides read TGTGCCAGCAGCCAAGATTGGGATCAGCCCCAGCATTTT.

This clonotype was seen ten or more times. The rearrangement uses TRBV27 and TRBJ2-1, with TRBD2 identical over 7 bases. Unmatched junction bases numbered 10, after V lost 5 bases and J lost 0 bases. This CDR3 is 17 amino acids long. CDR1 and CDR2 (germline): MNHEY, SMNVEV (reference sequence). For the CDR3, the DNA is TGTGCCAGCAGTCCCCCGGGACTAACGAGCTCCTACAATGAGCAGTTCTTC. It is translated as CASSPPGLTSSYNEQFF.